This T cell receptor beta chain derives from a study of identifying expanded T cells in peripheral blood. Findings of the study overall: Clone count variance between two-week samples rose with total template count. Differentially abundant clones: 1 to 1.5 between replicates, around 17 at approximately two weeks, 19 at four.

Libraries were prepared by immunoSEQ multiplex PCR; TCRdb keeps only in-frame clonotypes and omits some of them. The table has about 94,000 clones, approximately 91% seen once. As for this clone: Its antigen is not known.

The CDR3 is made up of 15 amino acids. Per germline, CDR1 MNHNS and CDR2 SASEGT. With 8 bases removed from V and 0 bases from J, the gap between germline ends came to 16 bases. The chain uses TRBV6-1 and TRBJ1-2; D is perhaps TRBD1 (6 bases). The receptor was derived from a person aged 18 to 75 in good health. Sequencing was done on a sample of blood. The CDR3 sequence is CASDWAGDPNYGYTF. The CDR3 DNA reads as TGTGCCAGCGACTGGGCAGGGGATCCTAACTATGGCTACACCTTC.